One and the same sample provided the 31 T cell receptor beta chains below, sequenced in a study of CD8+ T cells in alopecia areata. cDNA reverse transcribed from extracted RNA served as the sequencing template. Profiling relied on immunoSEQ multiplex PCR, and the TCRdb table lists in-frame clones only, not all of them. This table has about 180,000 clones, roughly 60% appearing once. Sequenced material: CD4+ T cells sorted from blood, taken at week 0. The source is a human donor with alopecia areata.

This chain joins TRBV13 and TRBJ1-4, with D possibly matching TRBD1 (6 bases). Germline V gene lookup returns CDR1 PRHDT and CDR2 FYEKMQ (reference sequence). The CDR3 contains 14 residues. V was cut by 1 base and J by 8 bases, with 11 bases left in between. CDR3 DNA: TGTGCCAGCAGCTTAGCAGGACAGAGGGAAAAACTGTTTTTT. It yields the protein CASSLAGQREKLFF.

This chain links TRBV30 with TRBJ1-1; TRBD1 might be the D (5 bases). V was trimmed by 2 bases and J by 5 bases, leaving 9 bases between them. The CDR3 covers 12 residues. Germline loops: CDR1 GTSNPN, CDR2 SVGIG (reference sequence). The DNA for the CDR3 is TGTGCCTGGAGTAGGGGCGAAACTGAAGCTTTCTTT. Encoded protein: CAWSRGETEAFF.

This chain joins TRBV7-6 and TRBJ2-2; D call uncertain. V was clipped by 5 bases and J by 4 bases, with 8 bases between them. The CDR3 has 13 residues. Germline V gives CDR1 SGHVS, CDR2 FNYEAQ. The CDR3 is CASSAVFTGELFF. Written as DNA, the CDR3 is TGTGCCAGCAGCGCGGTCTTCACCGGGGAGCTGTTTTTT.

The V call is TRBV30, the J call TRBJ1-1; TRBD1 is a possible D gene (5 bases). This CDR3 is 15 amino acids long. Germline V gene lookup returns CDR1 GTSNPN and CDR2 SVGIG (reference sequence). V was clipped by 4 bases and J by 2 bases, with 17 bases between them. The CDR3 protein is CAWTTRGVGNTEAFF. The CDR3 DNA reads TGTGCCTGGACTACACGAGGGGTGGGAAACACTGAAGCTTTCTTT.

The V gene is TRBV4-3, the J gene TRBJ2-5; 8 positions agree with TRBD1. The CDR3 extends over 15 amino acids. After removal of 0 bases from V and 3 bases from J, the junction contained 3 bases not matched to a gene. Germline V gene sequence: CDR1 LGHNA, CDR2 YSLEER. CDR3 nucleotides: TGCGCCAGCAGCCAAGAAAACAGGGGGGAAGAGACCCAGTACTTC. Translation: CASSQENRGEETQYF.

A word on this clone: The junction differs from germline at one of its ends, possibly a read error. V usage is TRBV23-1 and J usage is TRBJ1-1; 7 bases line up with TRBD1. TRBV23-1 is given ORF status, its function remaining uncertain. The CDR3 sequence is 11 residues long. The DNA of the CDR3 is TGCGCCAGCACCGATGACAGGGCGGCCGACTTT. It translates to CASTDDRAADF.

The CDR3 DNA is TGCGCCAGCAGCGCCTCAGGGGATCGCTATGGCTACACCTTC. This translates into CASSASGDRYGYTF. This chain links TRBV5-1 with TRBJ1-2; tentative D call: TRBD1 (6 bases). Germline assignment: CDR1 SGHRS and CDR2 YFSETQ. V gave up 4 bases and J gave up 4 bases, with 14 bases separating them. The CDR3 has 14 residues.

The chain joins TRBV7-9 to TRBJ2-1; the D gene is possibly TRBD2 (5 bases). The CDR3 contains 13 residues. V gave up 2 bases and J gave up 12 bases, with 14 bases separating them. The germline V gene has CDR1 SEHNR and CDR2 FQNEAQ (reference sequence). CDR3 region: CASSLIIYEGQFF. CDR3 nucleotides: TGTGCCAGCAGCTTAATCATCTATGAGGGGCAGTTCTTC.

The chain carries TRBV15 and TRBJ1-6, with 8 bases lining up with TRBD1. CDR1 and CDR2 from the germline V gene are LNHNV and YYDKDF (reference sequence). The CDR3 extends over 12 amino acids. V lost 8 bases to trimming and J lost 9 bases; unmatched junction nucleotides: 3. CDR3 sequence reads: CATGQGGSPLHF. CDR3 DNA sequence: TGTGCCACCGGACAGGGAGGTTCACCCCTCCACTTT.

A single count supports this clone. The gene calls are TRBV29-1 and TRBJ1-2, with D tentatively TRBD1 (5 bases). The CDR3 spans 17 residues. Germline V gene lookup returns CDR1 SQVTM and CDR2 ANQGSEA. V lost 3 bases to trimming and J lost 5 bases, with 25 bases between them. The CDR3, as DNA: TGCAGCGTTGATCGCGGGTTGACTGTCGGGGCCAGATATGGCTACACCTTC. Residues: CSVDRGLTVGARYGYTF.

The genes are TRBV29-1 and TRBJ2-7; tentatively, D is TRBD2 (5 bases). Germline V CDR1 and CDR2: SQVTM, ANQGSEA. CDR3 length: 12 amino acids. Trimming pared 3 bases from V and 2 bases from J, leaving 8 bases between. The CDR3 protein is CSVERGTYEQYF. The CDR3 region has the DNA TGCAGCGTTGAGAGAGGGACCTACGAGCAGTACTTC.

This clone was found once. The V and J genes are TRBV7-2 and TRBJ2-5; 11 nucleotides agree with TRBD2. The germline CDR1 and CDR2 sequences are SGHTA and FQGNSA. The CDR3 consists of 16 residues. V lost 5 bases to trimming and J lost 5 bases; unmatched junction nucleotides: 10. For the CDR3, the DNA is TGTGCCAGCAGCCCCTTAGCGGGGGGGCCGGGTGAGACCCAGTACTTC. It is translated as CASSPLAGGPGETQYF.

The rearrangement uses TRBV29-1 and TRBJ2-5; no clear D. The CDR3 covers 13 residues. CDR1 is SQVTM and CDR2 is ANQGSEA in the germline V gene. The V gene lost 3 bases and the J gene lost 5 bases, with 13 bases spanning the gap. The CDR3, as DNA: TGCAGCGTTGATTCGGTTTACGGGGAGACCCAGTACTTC. Protein: CSVDSVYGETQYF.

This chain uses TRBV29-1 with TRBJ1-1; D is perhaps TRBD1 (5 bases). The CDR3 contains 9 residues. Trimming stripped 6 bases from V and 10 bases from J, with 9 bases between. Germline-derived CDR1 and CDR2 are SQVTM and ANQGSEA. The CDR3 spells CSVDTGAFF. In nucleotides, the CDR3 is TGCAGCGTGGACACAGGAGCTTTCTTT.

J is TRBJ2-7 and V is TRBV6-1; D gene unclear. This CDR3 is built from 12 residues. Trimming removed 2 bases from V and 3 bases from J, with 5 bases in between. From germline, CDR1 is MNHNS and CDR2 SASEGT. CDR3 DNA: TGTGCCAGCAGTGAAATGGGCTACGAGCAGTACTTC. Encoded protein: CASSEMGYEQYF.

The rearrangement uses TRBV25-1 and TRBJ2-3; 10 positions match TRBD1. V trimming: 1 base; J trimming: 3 bases; junction bases outside the gene matches: 7. Germline V CDR1 and CDR2: MGHDK, SYGVNS. This CDR3 is 17 amino acids long. The CDR3: CASSESHDRGRTDTQYF. The CDR3 nucleotides read TGTGCCAGCAGTGAATCTCATGACAGGGGGCGGACAGATACGCAGTATTTT.

V gene TRBV29-1 combines with J gene TRBJ2-7; D gene unclear. Per germline, CDR1 SQVTM and CDR2 ANQGSEA. There are 13 residues in the CDR3. Deletions cut 4 bases from V and 7 bases from J, with 17 bases between. The CDR3 DNA reads as TGCAGCGTTGTTTGGAGTTTAGATGGTGAGCAGTACTTC. This codes for CSVVWSLDGEQYF.

This chain joins TRBV5-1 and TRBJ1-2; tentative D call: TRBD1 (6 bases). This CDR3 is 14 amino acids long. Trimming left V 4 bases short and J 2 bases short, with 12 bases between. The germline CDR1 and CDR2 sequences are SGHRS and YFSETQ. Here the CDR3 DNA reads TGCGCCAGCAGCCGTCCGGACAGCAACTATGGCTACACCTTC. Protein sequence: CASSRPDSNYGYTF.

This chain joins TRBV7-2 and TRBJ1-2; D not certain. Trimming left V 1 base short and J 7 bases short, with 10 bases between. From germline, CDR1 is SGHTA and CDR2 FQGNSA. This CDR3 spans 13 amino acids. The CDR3 DNA reads TGTGCCAGCAGCTTAGGCAGGACGGGTGGCTACACCTTC. This gives the protein CASSLGRTGGYTF.

This chain links TRBV11-3 with TRBJ2-3; tentatively, D is TRBD2 (6 bases). The CDR3 contains 16 residues. Germline V gene data show CDR1 as SGHNT and CDR2 as YENEEA. V lost 1 base and J lost 2, with 13 bases in between. The CDR3 coding sequence is TGTGCCAGCAGCTTAGTTACTGCGGGGATCACAGATACGCAGTATTTT. Protein sequence: CASSLVTAGITDTQYF.

V and J are TRBV30 and TRBJ2-2; no firm D call. This CDR3 region has 15 residues. Trimming pared 0 bases from V and 0 bases from J, leaving 8 bases between. Per germline, CDR1 GTSNPN and CDR2 SVGIG (reference sequence). The CDR3 DNA reads TGTGCCTGGAGTGTTCGGGCTACGAACACCGGGGAGCTGTTTTTT. This sequence encodes CAWSVRATNTGELFF.

The chain combines TRBV7-2 with TRBJ2-5; no firm D call. This CDR3 contains 15 residues. Germline CDR1 and CDR2: SGHTA and FQGNSA. The ends were cut back, 1 base at V and 5 bases at J, with 14 bases in the middle. CDR3 nucleotide sequence: TGTGCCAGCAGCTTAGTGAGGCGTCCGTTCGAGACCCAGTACTTC. Its translation is CASSLVRRPFETQYF.

V is TRBV29-1 and J is TRBJ2-1, with D perhaps TRBD1 (5 bases). Germline values: CDR1 SQVTM, CDR2 ANQGSEA. The CDR3 spans 14 residues. Trimming removed 0 bases from V and 7 bases from J, with 13 bases in between. This CDR3 is CSVEEGQGWNEQFF. CDR3 sequence (DNA): TGCAGCGTTGAAGAAGGGCAGGGATGGAATGAGCAGTTCTTC.

A word on this clone: This specimen includes other DNA sequences encoding the same CDR3. The chain uses TRBV29-1 and TRBJ2-7, with 10 bases identical to TRBD1. This CDR3 is 12 amino acids long. Germline V gene lookup returns CDR1 SQVTM and CDR2 ANQGSEA. V was pared by 7 bases and J by 3 bases, with 3 bases of the junction left unmatched. DNA for the CDR3: TGCAGCGCTCGGGACAGGGGCTACGAGCAGTACTTC. Translation gives CSARDRGYEQYF.

The table lists this clone with a few counts. The chain carries TRBV2 and TRBJ1-5; 7 bases are a match to TRBD1. The junction had 3 bases not matched to a gene; V was cut back by 6 bases and J by 4 bases. This CDR3 has 13 residues. CDR1 is SNHLY and CDR2 is FYNNEI in the germline V gene. CDR3 nucleotides: TGTGCCAGCAGGGGGACAGATAATCAGCCCCAGCATTTT. Encoded protein: CASRGTDNQPQHF.

The chain recombines TRBV25-1 with TRBJ2-3; D possibly corresponds to TRBD1 (5 bases). Trimming took 2 bases from V and 1 from J, leaving 13 bases between them. There are 16 residues in the CDR3. CDR1 is MGHDK, CDR2 SYGVNS, per germline. The CDR3 loop is CASSERPGARTDTQYF. The CDR3, as DNA: TGTGCCAGCAGTGAACGGCCTGGGGCCCGCACAGATACGCAGTATTTT.

The chain joins TRBV6-5 to TRBJ2-3, with D uncertain. CDR3 length equals 11 residues. CDR1 is MNHEY, CDR2 SVGAGI, per germline. Trimming removed 6 bases at V and 12 bases at J, with 13 bases between. CDR3: CASRTGLFQYF. The CDR3 DNA is TGTGCCAGCAGAACCGGGTTGTTCCAGTATTTT.

J is TRBJ2-1 and V is TRBV14; D unresolved. V lost 0 bases, J lost 6 bases, and 12 bases lay in between. From germline, CDR1 is SGHDN and CDR2 FVKESK. CDR3 length equals 15 residues. The CDR3 DNA reads TGTGCCAGCAGCCAAGAAGAACTCTACAGCAATGAGCAGTTCTTC. Residues: CASSQEELYSNEQFF.

Only one count was recorded for this clone. The chain is built from TRBV30 and TRBJ1-6, with a possible D match to TRBD1 (6 bases). CDR1 and CDR2 from the germline V gene are GTSNPN and SVGIG (reference sequence). V lost 4 bases to trimming and J lost 5 bases, with 9 bases between them. This CDR3 region has 13 residues. The CDR3 region has the DNA TGTGCCTGGACGGGACAAGATAATTCACCCCTCCACTTT. Its protein is CAWTGQDNSPLHF.

The chain joins TRBV27 to TRBJ2-7; D not certain. Germline loops: CDR1 MNHEY, CDR2 SMNVEV (reference sequence). CDR3 length: 12 amino acids. The V end lost 4 bases, the J end lost 5 bases, and 9 bases lay between the germline ends. The CDR3 is CASSSRLNEQYF. CDR3 nucleotide sequence: TGTGCCAGCAGTTCCCGGCTTAACGAGCAGTACTTC.

The gene calls are TRBV18 and TRBJ2-7; 8 bases align to TRBD2. V lost 3 bases, J lost 7 bases, and 5 bases stayed unmatched. The CDR3 spans 13 residues. The germline gives CDR1 KGHSH, CDR2 LQKENI. The CDR3 sequence: CASSPGAGEEQYF. The CDR3 DNA follows: TGTGCCAGCTCACCGGGAGCGGGGGAAGAGCAGTACTTC.